The 10 T cell receptor beta chains below were found in one sample sequenced in a study of blood T cell repertoires in COVID-19. Profiled with immunoSEQ multiplex PCR; TCRdb holds only in-frame clones, not every one. This sample yields 200,000 or so clones, of which about nine tenths are seen a single time; about 4% belongs to the top ten. The sequencing sample was made of PBMCs or T cells enriched from blood (not recorded which). All receptors derive from a woman between 40 and 50 years old with acute COVID-19.

This clone came up once. V gene TRBV7-9 combines with J gene TRBJ1-4; D may be TRBD1 (6 bases). The germline V gene encodes CDR1 SEHNR and CDR2 FQNEAQ (reference sequence). This CDR3 contains 14 residues. Trimming shortened V by 5 bases and J by 3 bases, and 10 bases separated the two germline ends. CDR3 sequence: CASSREGANEKLFF. The DNA of the CDR3 is TGTGCCAGCAGCAGAGAGGGGGCTAATGAAAAACTGTTTTTT.

The chain recombines TRBV21-1 with TRBJ1-6; the table calls TRBD1, which could not be checked here. TRBV21-1 is tagged as a pseudogene. The CDR3 covers 14 residues. The CDR3 is CASSKVTTRSPLHF. CDR3 in DNA: TGTGCCAGCAGCAAAGTTACGACACGGTCACCCCTCCACTTT.

With respect to this clone: The same CDR3 also results from other DNA sequences found in this sample. The chain links TRBV7-2 to TRBJ2-3; 11 nucleotides line up with TRBD2. The CDR3 is 16 residues long. Trimming removed 0 bases from V and 1 base from J; junction bases left unmatched: 0. Germline V CDR1 and CDR2: SGHTA, FQGNSA. CDR3 sequence (DNA): TGTGCCAGCAGCTTAGCACTAGCGGGGGGCACAGATACGCAGTATTTT. This sequence encodes CASSLALAGGTDTQYF.

The V gene is TRBV7-9, the J gene TRBJ1-4, with TRBD1 identical over 9 bases. J lost 8 bases, V lost 5 bases, and 9 bases had no gene match. Germline V CDR1 and CDR2: SEHNR, FQNEAQ (reference sequence). This CDR3 is built from 15 residues. For the CDR3, the DNA is TGTGCCAGCAGCCCCGGGGACAGGGAAGGAGAAAAACTGTTTTTT. As protein: CASSPGDREGEKLFF.

The V gene is TRBV5-1, the J gene TRBJ1-2, with D possibly being TRBD1 (6 bases). This CDR3 spans 15 amino acids. The V end lost 4 bases, the J end lost 3 bases, and 16 bases lay between the germline ends. Germline V gene sequence: CDR1 SGHRS, CDR2 YFSETQ. The CDR3 protein is CASSPGVRGDYGYTF. Here the CDR3 DNA reads TGCGCCAGCAGCCCAGGTGTCAGGGGAGACTATGGCTACACCTTC.

The chain links TRBV19 to TRBJ2-7, with 11 bases lining up with TRBD1. V was pared by 5 bases and J by 3 bases, with 6 bases of the junction left unmatched. This CDR3 region has 15 residues. Germline V gene lookup returns CDR1 LNHDA and CDR2 SQIVND (reference sequence). DNA of the CDR3: TGTGCCAGTAGTGCCTCCGGGACAGGGGGCTACGAGCAGTACTTC. Encoded protein: CASSASGTGGYEQYF. Full variable domain (rest looked up from reference TRBV19 and TRBJ2-7): DGGITQSPKYLFRKEGQNVTLSCEQNLNHDAMYWYRQDPGQGLRLIYYSQIVNDFQKGDIAEGYSVSREKKESFPLTVTSAQKNPTAFYLCASSASGTGGYEQYFGPGTRLTVT.

The chain joins TRBV3-1 (or the pseudogene TRBV3-2) to TRBJ2-3; D call uncertain. Germline V gives CDR1 LGHDT, CDR2 YNNKEL (reference sequence). The CDR3 totals 15 residues. V was trimmed by 4 bases and J by 6 bases, leaving 17 bases between them. The CDR3 nucleotides are TGTGCCAGCAGCCCCTATGAGGCCTTCGGGGATACGCAGTATTTT. Its protein product is CASSPYEAFGDTQYF.

The rearrangement joins TRBV21-1 to TRBJ1-3; TRBD1 is the table's D call and was not checked against the DNA. TRBV21-1 is a documented pseudogene. This CDR3 has 13 residues. CDR3 in DNA: TGTGCCAGCTTCAAGGGTGGGGCACACACCATATATTTT. Translation: CASFKGGAHTIYF.

The rearrangement uses TRBV2 and TRBJ2-1; 14 positions agree with TRBD2. Germline lookup yields CDR1 SNHLY and CDR2 FYNNEI. This CDR3 has 16 amino acids. The ends lost 6 bases at V and 7 bases at J; junction bases unmatched: 8. The CDR3 bases are TGTGCCAGCAGCGCGACTAGCGGGGGGGCTCGGAATGAGCAGTTCTTC. It is translated as CASSATSGGARNEQFF.

The chain couples TRBV5-6 to TRBJ1-2, with a tentative D call TRBD1 (5 bases). V dropped 4 bases and J dropped 8 bases, with 21 bases sitting between them. The germline V gene has CDR1 SGHDT and CDR2 YYEEEE. This CDR3 contains 15 residues. The chain's CDR3 is CASSQGYILSGGYTF. The CDR3 coding sequence is TGTGCCAGCAGCCAGGGCTACATATTATCAGGCGGCTACACCTTC.